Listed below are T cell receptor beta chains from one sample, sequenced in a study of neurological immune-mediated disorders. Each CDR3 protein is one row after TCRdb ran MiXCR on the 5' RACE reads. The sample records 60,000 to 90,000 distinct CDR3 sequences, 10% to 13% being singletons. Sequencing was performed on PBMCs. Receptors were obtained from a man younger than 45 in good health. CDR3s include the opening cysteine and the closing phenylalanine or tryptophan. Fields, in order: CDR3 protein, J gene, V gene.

CDR3 protein: CASSQEGATGTSGSRETQYF; J gene: TRBJ2-5; V gene: TRBV4-1
CDR3 protein: CASTGLAEQETQYF; J gene: TRBJ2-5; V gene: TRBV9
CDR3 protein: CASSARQGLDTQYF; J gene: TRBJ2-3; V gene: TRBV6-5
CDR3 protein: CATSREREFYNEQFF; J gene: TRBJ2-1; V gene: TRBV15
CDR3 protein: CASSPRFAGGNTDTQYF; J gene: TRBJ2-3; V gene: TRBV5-1
CDR3 protein: CAISESGREGTDTQYF; J gene: TRBJ2-3; V gene: TRBV10-3
CDR3 protein: CASSGGGHSTDTQYF; J gene: TRBJ2-3; V gene: TRBV5-6
CDR3 protein: CASSLWGQDTGELFF; J gene: TRBJ2-2; V gene: TRBV5-1
CDR3 protein: CASNQVLGGSGYEQYF; J gene: TRBJ2-7; V gene: TRBV3-1
CDR3 protein: CSAQTGSSNQPQHF; J gene: TRBJ1-5; V gene: TRBV20-1
CDR3 protein: CASSPEADGTYEQYF; J gene: TRBJ2-7; V gene: TRBV5-4
CDR3 protein: CASSQDLLIAGGGQETQYF; J gene: TRBJ2-5; V gene: TRBV4-2
CDR3 protein: CSARKIESTDTQYF; J gene: TRBJ2-3; V gene: TRBV20-1
CDR3 protein: CASSQRVGLETQYF; J gene: TRBJ2-5; V gene: TRBV4-2
CDR3 protein: CASSLQGAEGYTF; J gene: TRBJ1-2; V gene: TRBV5-6
CDR3 protein: CSALRGYEQYF; J gene: TRBJ2-7; V gene: TRBV29-1
CDR3 protein: CASSSGRTGSGANVLTF; J gene: TRBJ2-6; V gene: TRBV5-1
CDR3 protein: CASSKTGLLYYGYTF; J gene: TRBJ1-2; V gene: TRBV12-3/TRBV12-4
CDR3 protein: CASSLGSGFSPLHF; J gene: TRBJ1-6; V gene: TRBV7-9
CDR3 protein: CASSVFPGNQPQHF; J gene: TRBJ1-5; V gene: TRBV6-4
CDR3 protein: CASSPWDRENTGELFF; J gene: TRBJ2-2; V gene: TRBV28
CDR3 protein: CATVGTRAYNEQFF; J gene: TRBJ2-1; V gene: TRBV6-1
CDR3 protein: CASKGSGGTDTQYF; J gene: TRBJ2-3; V gene: TRBV5-1
CDR3 protein: CASSHQVNNEKLFF; J gene: TRBJ1-4; V gene: TRBV4-2
CDR3 protein: CATSRQSGVGELFF; J gene: TRBJ2-2; V gene: TRBV15
CDR3 protein: CASSSRTGADEAFF; J gene: TRBJ1-1; V gene: TRBV12-3/TRBV12-4
CDR3 protein: CASSPRVGTGYMETQYF; J gene: TRBJ2-5; V gene: TRBV6-5
CDR3 protein: CSARLPMGSEQYF; J gene: TRBJ2-7; V gene: TRBV20-1
CDR3 protein: CSVEDQTGSYEQYF; J gene: TRBJ2-7; V gene: TRBV29-1
CDR3 protein: CASSQVGEGGSNQPQHF; J gene: TRBJ1-5; V gene: TRBV4-1
CDR3 protein: CASSEPGTYEQYF; J gene: TRBJ2-7; V gene: TRBV6-1
CDR3 protein: CATSNRTEQYF; J gene: TRBJ2-7; V gene: TRBV15
CDR3 protein: CATSGLAGGTDTQYF; J gene: TRBJ2-3; V gene: TRBV24-1
CDR3 protein: CASSPGGQLLYGYTF; J gene: TRBJ1-2; V gene: TRBV3-1
CDR3 protein: CASSPTGTSSSGANVLTF; J gene: TRBJ2-6; V gene: TRBV4-2
CDR3 protein: CSVAGDRFNYGYTF; J gene: TRBJ1-2; V gene: TRBV29-1
CDR3 protein: CASRWIYSNQPQHF; J gene: TRBJ1-5; V gene: TRBV19
CDR3 protein: CSARDPGQIIEEQFF; J gene: TRBJ2-1; V gene: TRBV20-1
CDR3 protein: CAIGETGFYEQYF; J gene: TRBJ2-7; V gene: TRBV10-3
CDR3 protein: CSARDGSSGDYEQYF; J gene: TRBJ2-7; V gene: TRBV20-1
CDR3 protein: CASSSYGGEGNYGYTF; J gene: TRBJ1-2; V gene: TRBV28
CDR3 protein: CASKIILVKVYNEQFF; J gene: TRBJ2-1; V gene: TRBV7-9
CDR3 protein: CAIGTSLSGANVLTF; J gene: TRBJ2-6; V gene: TRBV10-3
CDR3 protein: CASSVMSDTSYEQYF; J gene: TRBJ2-7; V gene: TRBV9
CDR3 protein: CASSDGKAGSAGPLHF; J gene: TRBJ1-6; V gene: TRBV9
CDR3 protein: CASSTEQGSYTGELFF; J gene: TRBJ2-2; V gene: TRBV5-1
CDR3 protein: CATSREPGLQADEQYF; J gene: TRBJ2-7; V gene: TRBV15
CDR3 protein: CASSLQGAVREQYF; J gene: TRBJ2-7; V gene: TRBV28
CDR3 protein: CARSLPGQGFTYEQYF; J gene: TRBJ2-7; V gene: TRBV7-8
CDR3 protein: CASSQEELGRAYNEQFF; J gene: TRBJ2-1; V gene: TRBV3-1
CDR3 protein: CASSQGQKVNSPLHF; J gene: TRBJ1-6; V gene: TRBV3-1
CDR3 protein: CAISESAGNTDTQYF; J gene: TRBJ2-3; V gene: TRBV10-3
CDR3 protein: CAWSSSSEAFF; J gene: TRBJ1-1; V gene: TRBV30
CDR3 protein: CSAGPELREQYF; J gene: TRBJ2-7; V gene: TRBV20-1
CDR3 protein: CSVDNQETQYF; J gene: TRBJ2-5; V gene: TRBV29-1